This TCR beta chain came from a study of T cells in Graves' hyperthyroidism and ophthalmopathy. RNA transcripts were the template for amplifying TCR beta CDR3 regions. The study used the HTBI primer set for a first-round RT-PCR of the TCR CDR3. In TCRdb, the multiplex PCR reads were re-called with MiXCR into one record per CDR3 protein. The sample comprises 490,000 or so distinct CDR3 sequences, about 45% of which are singletons, and about 43% rests with the top ten. In the case of this clonotype: As yet, its antigen is unknown.

Findings and caveats of the study: Also found in blood were most expanded thyroid clonotypes above 0.001.

The CDR3 is made up of 14 amino acids. Germline values: CDR1 SGHKS, CDR2 YYEKEE (reference sequence). V dropped 0 bases and J dropped 7; count of bases not matched to a gene: 5. The chain combines TRBV5-5 with TRBJ1-1; 8 bases align to TRBD1. The clonotype originates from an adult woman with Graves' disease, either hyperthyroidism or ophthalmopathy (not recorded which). Input material: peripheral blood or thyroid tissue (not recorded which). The DNA for the CDR3 is TGTGCCAGCAGCTTGGACAGGGGGACTTTTGAAGCTTTCTTT. Encoded protein: CASSLDRGTFEAFF.